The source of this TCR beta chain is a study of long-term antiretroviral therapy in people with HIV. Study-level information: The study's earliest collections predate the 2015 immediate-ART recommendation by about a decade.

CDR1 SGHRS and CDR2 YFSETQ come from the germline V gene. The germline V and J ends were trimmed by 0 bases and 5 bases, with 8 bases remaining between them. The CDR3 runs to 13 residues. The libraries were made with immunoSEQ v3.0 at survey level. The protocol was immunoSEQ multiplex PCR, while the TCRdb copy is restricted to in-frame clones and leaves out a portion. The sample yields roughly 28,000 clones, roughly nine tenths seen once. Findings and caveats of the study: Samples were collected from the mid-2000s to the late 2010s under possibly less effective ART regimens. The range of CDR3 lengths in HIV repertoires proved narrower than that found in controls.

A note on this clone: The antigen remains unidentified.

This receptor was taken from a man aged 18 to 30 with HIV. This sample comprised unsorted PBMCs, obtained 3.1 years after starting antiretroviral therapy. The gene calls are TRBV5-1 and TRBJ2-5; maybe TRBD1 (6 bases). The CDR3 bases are TGCGCCAGCAGCTTGGGGGGGCTGGAGACCCAGTACTTC. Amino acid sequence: CASSLGGLETQYF.